The 10 T cell receptor beta chains below were found in one sample sequenced in a study of blood T cell repertoires in COVID-19. Profiled with immunoSEQ multiplex PCR; TCRdb holds only in-frame clones, not every one. The sample includes about 80,000 clones, about 83% of them seen just once. Sequencing used peripheral blood. The receptors shown here come from a human donor in a cohort sampled during active COVID-19.

The chain uses TRBV9 and TRBJ2-2; D not certain. Germline V CDR1 and CDR2: SGDLS, YYNGEE. This CDR3 is 13 amino acids long. Trimming pared 3 bases from V and 0 bases from J, leaving 3 bases between. DNA of the CDR3: TGTGCCAGCAGCGCAGCGAACACCGGGGAGCTGTTTTTT. It codes for CASSAANTGELFF.

This clone was seen a handful of times. This sequence joins TRBV6-5 and TRBJ2-5, with D tentatively TRBD2 (6 bases). The V and J ends lost 4 bases and 4 bases respectively, with 16 bases between them. The CDR3 totals 15 residues. Germline CDR1 reads MNHEY; CDR2 reads SVGAGI. CDR3 in amino acids: CASSLEGGLGETQYF. The CDR3 nucleotides are TGTGCCAGCAGTTTGGAGGGCGGGCTGGGAGAGACCCAGTACTTC.

The chain carries TRBV24-1 and TRBJ1-5; 7 nucleotides line up with TRBD1. The CDR3 sequence is 16 residues long. After removal of 6 bases from V and 2 bases from J, the junction contained 9 bases not matched to a gene. CDR1 is KGHDR, CDR2 SFDVKD, per germline. In DNA, the CDR3 is TGTGCCACCAGTCTCTCCACAGGGACAGGCAATCAGCCCCAGCATTTT. Encoded protein: CATSLSTGTGNQPQHF.

This rearrangement joins TRBV5-6 to TRBJ1-1; D perhaps matches TRBD1 (5 bases). The CDR3 covers 14 residues. Between the trimmed V and J ends, which lost 0 bases and 1 base, there was a span of 7 bases. Per germline, CDR1 SGHDT and CDR2 YYEEEE. The CDR3 protein is CASSLDRRNTEAFF. In nucleotides, the CDR3 is TGTGCCAGCAGCTTGGACAGGAGGAACACTGAAGCTTTCTTT. Supplemented by reference TRBV5-6 and TRBJ1-1, the full variable domain reads DAGVTQSPTHLIKTRGQQVTLRCSPKSGHDTVSWYQQALGQGPQFIFQYYEEEERQRGNFPDRFSGHQFPNYSSELNVNALLLGDSALYLCASSLDRRNTEAFFGQGTRLTVV.

The chain carries TRBV6-5 and TRBJ2-7; maybe TRBD2 (5 bases). Germline V CDR1 and CDR2: MNHEY, SVGAGI. CDR3 length: 14 amino acids. The ends were cut back, 2 bases at V and 5 bases at J, with 13 bases in the middle. DNA for the CDR3: TGTGCCAGCAGTTACGCGCTAGCCTTTGACGAGCAGTACTTC. This gives the protein CASSYALAFDEQYF.

This chain uses TRBV7-9 with TRBJ2-2; weak D call: TRBD1 (5 bases). The CDR3 has 18 amino acids. From germline, CDR1 is SEHNR and CDR2 FQNEAQ (reference sequence). The ends were cut back, 5 bases at V and 2 bases at J, with 21 bases in the middle. The DNA for the CDR3 is TGTGCCAGCAGCCCCCAGATCGGGCAGGGCCTCAACACCGGGGAGCTGTTTTTT. Amino acids: CASSPQIGQGLNTGELFF.

J is TRBJ2-1 and V is TRBV30; 13 nucleotides align to TRBD2. The CDR3 totals 17 residues. Germline V gene data show CDR1 as GTSNPN and CDR2 as SVGIG (reference sequence). Trimming took 3 bases from V and 5 from J; bases not matched to a gene: 10. CDR3 sequence: CAWSPGFGTSGDNEQFF. CDR3 sequence (DNA): TGTGCCTGGAGCCCCGGATTCGGGACTAGCGGGGACAATGAGCAGTTCTTC.

V and J are TRBV28 and TRBJ2-6; 10 positions match TRBD1. The length of the CDR3 is 18 residues. Germline CDR1 and CDR2: MDHEN and SYDVKM. The V segment lost 0 bases and the J segment 3 bases; nucleotides outside the gene matches: 5. The CDR3 region has the DNA TGTGCCAGCAGTTTATGGCGGACAGGGGGTGGTGGGGCCAACGTCCTGACTTTC. It translates to CASSLWRTGGGGANVLTF.

The chain couples TRBV10-2 to TRBJ2-1, with 8 nucleotides matching TRBD1. The CDR3 is 14 residues long. J gave up 6 bases and V 5 bases, and 6 bases lay outside the gene matches. Germline V gene data show CDR1 as WSHSY and CDR2 as SAAADI. The CDR3 loop is CASSSWTGSNEQFF. The CDR3, as DNA: TGCGCCAGCAGTTCCTGGACAGGGTCCAATGAGCAGTTCTTC.

The rearrangement joins TRBV14 to TRBJ1-2; D gene uncertain. Trimming cost V 3 bases and J 3 bases, with 8 bases left between them. CDR1 and CDR2 (germline): SGHDN, FVKESK. The CDR3 sequence is 13 residues long. The CDR3 reads CASSQEAYYGYTF. The CDR3 DNA reads as TGTGCCAGCAGCCAGGAGGCCTACTATGGCTACACCTTC.